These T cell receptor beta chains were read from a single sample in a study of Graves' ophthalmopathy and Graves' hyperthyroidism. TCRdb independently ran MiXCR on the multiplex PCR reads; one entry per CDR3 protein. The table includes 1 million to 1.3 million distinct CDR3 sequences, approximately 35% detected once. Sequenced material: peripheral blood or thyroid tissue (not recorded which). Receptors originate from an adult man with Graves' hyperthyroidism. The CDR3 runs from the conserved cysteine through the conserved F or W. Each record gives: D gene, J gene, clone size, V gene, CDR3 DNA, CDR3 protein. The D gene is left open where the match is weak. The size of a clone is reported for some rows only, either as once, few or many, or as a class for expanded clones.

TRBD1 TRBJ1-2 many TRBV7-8 TGTGCCAGCAGCGCCACAGGGGGCTATGGCTACACCTTC CASSATGGYGYTF
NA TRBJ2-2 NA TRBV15 TGTGCCACCACCGAGGGTGGTGGCGGGGAGCTGTTTTTT CATTEGGGGELFF
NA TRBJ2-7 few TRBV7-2 TGTGCCAGCAGCCGGCCGGGACTCCTTTACGAGCAGTACTTC CASSRPGLLYEQYF
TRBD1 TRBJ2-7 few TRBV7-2 TGTGCCAGCTCACTCCTCGGGACAGGACAAGGTGAGCAGTACTTC CASSLLGTGQGEQYF
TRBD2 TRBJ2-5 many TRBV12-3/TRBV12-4 TGTGCCAGCAGTTTGGGTAGCGGGAGCCAAGAGACCCAGTACTTC CASSLGSGSQETQYF
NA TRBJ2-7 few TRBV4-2 TGTGCCAGCAGCCAAGTTACGGCAGAACCCTACGAGCAGTACTTC CASSQVTAEPYEQYF
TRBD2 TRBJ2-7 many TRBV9 TGTGCCAGCAGCCAAGATTTGTCTAGCGGGGAGCAGTACTTC CASSQDLSSGEQYF
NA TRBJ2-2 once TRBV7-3 TGTGCCAGCGGCAGGACCCGGCTCCCCGGGGAGCTGTTTTTT CASGRTRLPGELFF
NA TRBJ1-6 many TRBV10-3 TGTGCCATCAGTGAGTTGGTCAGGAGCTCCTATAATTCACCCCTCCACTTT CAISELVRSSYNSPLHF
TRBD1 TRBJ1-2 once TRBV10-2 TGCGCCAGCAGTGAAGGCAGGGACAGGGAATCTTATGGCTACACCTTC CASSEGRDRESYGYTF
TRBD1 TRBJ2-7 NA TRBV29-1 TGCAGCGGGACAGGGGGATACGAGCAGTACTTC CSGTGGYEQYF
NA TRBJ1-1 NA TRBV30 TGTGCCTGGTGCAAAGGACTTCTTACTGAAGCTTTCTTT CAWCKGLLTEAFF
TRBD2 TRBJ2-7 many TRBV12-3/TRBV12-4 TGTGCCAGCAGTACCCGGGGTAGCGGGACCTACGAGCAGTACTTC CASSTRGSGTYEQYF
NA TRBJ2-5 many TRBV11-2 TGTGCCAGCAGCTTATCCATAAGGGAGACCCAGTACTTC CASSLSIRETQYF
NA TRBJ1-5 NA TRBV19 TGTGCCAGTGGTATAGACGAGGGTCAGCCCCAGCATTTT CASGIDEGQPQHF
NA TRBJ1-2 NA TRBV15 TGTGCCACCAGCAGAGATTTCGGGGGTGGCTACACCTTC CATSRDFGGGYTF
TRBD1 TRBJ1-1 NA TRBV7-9 TGTGCCAGCAGCCCTCAGGGGGCATTTGGGGGCCGTGATGCTTTCTTT CASSPQGAFGGRDAFF
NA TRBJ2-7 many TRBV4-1 TGCGCCAGCAGCCAAGATCCAGGGAACGAGCAGTACTTC CASSQDPGNEQYF
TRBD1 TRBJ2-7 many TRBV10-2 TGCGCCACCACCCGGACAGGGATCTACGAGCAGTACTTC CATTRTGIYEQYF
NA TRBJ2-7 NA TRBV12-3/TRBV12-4 TGTGCCAGCAGTGTTACGAGCGGCGGGTACGGGCAGTACTTC CASSVTSGGYGQYF
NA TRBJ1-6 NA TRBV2 TGTGCCAGCAGCGGCAGGATGAGTTCACCCCTCCACTTT CASSGRMSSPLHF
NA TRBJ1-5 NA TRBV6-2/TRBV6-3 TGTGCCAGCACCCCCTTTGGGCAGGGCAATCAGCCCCAGCATTTT CASTPFGQGNQPQHF
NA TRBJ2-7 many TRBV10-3 TGTGCCATCAGTGAGTCCTATACACCTTCCTACGAGCAGTACTTC CAISESYTPSYEQYF
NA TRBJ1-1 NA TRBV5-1 TGCGCCAGCAGCTTGTTTGAATCGAACACTGAAGCTTTCTTT CASSLFESNTEAFF
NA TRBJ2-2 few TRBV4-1 TGCGCCAGCAGCCAAGACGCTACATACACCGGGGAGCTGTTTTTT CASSQDATYTGELFF
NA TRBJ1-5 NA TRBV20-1 TGCAGTGCTGCGGACAGAAGGCCGAGTCAGCCCCAGCATTTT CSAADRRPSQPQHF
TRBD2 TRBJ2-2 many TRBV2 TGTGCCAGCAGACTAGCGGTCACCGGGGAGCTGTTTTTT CASRLAVTGELFF
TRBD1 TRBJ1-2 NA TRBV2 TGTGCCAGCAGGCCACAGGGGGCCGTTGGGTATGGCTACACCTTC CASRPQGAVGYGYTF
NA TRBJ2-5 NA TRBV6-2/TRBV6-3 TGTGCCAGCAGTTACCCAACGGGCCTCTGGACAGCCCCAAGTGAGACCCAGTACTTC CASSYPTGLWTAPSETQYF
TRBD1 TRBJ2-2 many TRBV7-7 TGTGCCAGCAGCCTACAGGGACAGGGCGTTCCCGGGGAGCTGTTTTTT CASSLQGQGVPGELFF
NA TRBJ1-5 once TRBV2 TGCGCCAGCAGTGAAAGTGGGATTAATCAGCCCCAGCATTTT CASSESGINQPQHF
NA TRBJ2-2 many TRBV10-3 TGTGCCAGCCAAGCGGGTACGAACACCGGGGAGCTGTTTTTT CASQAGTNTGELFF
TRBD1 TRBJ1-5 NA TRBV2 TGTGCCAGCAGTGAAGGTCGACAGGGGTACGAGACCCAGCATTTT CASSEGRQGYETQHF
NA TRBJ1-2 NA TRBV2 TGTGCCAGCAGTCCCGGACAGAGAAATAACTATGGCCACACCTTC CASSPGQRNNYGHTF
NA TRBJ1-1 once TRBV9 TGTGCCAGCAGTTACGCTAGGCAGGGGACCACTGAAGCTTTCTTT CASSYARQGTTEAFF
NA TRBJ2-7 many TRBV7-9 TGTGCCAGCAGCCGCGGACAGAACTACGAGCAGTACTTC CASSRGQNYEQYF
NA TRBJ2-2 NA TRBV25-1 TGTGCCAGCAGCAGCCCTGGACAGTACACCGGGGAGCTGTTTTTT CASSSPGQYTGELFF
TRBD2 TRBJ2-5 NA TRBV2 TGTGCCAGCAGTGCTAGGCTAGCGGGGGTGTGGGAGCAGTACTTC CASSARLAGVWEQYF
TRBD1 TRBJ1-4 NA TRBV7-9 TGTGCCAGCGACCCCGGTGGGGACAGGGATGAAAAACTGTTTTTT CASDPGGDRDEKLFF
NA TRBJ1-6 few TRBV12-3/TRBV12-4 TGTGCCAGCAGGCGAAACAGGGATCCCAATAATTCACCCCTCCACTTT CASRRNRDPNNSPLHF
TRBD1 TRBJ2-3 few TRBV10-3 TGTGCCATCAGAGGGACAGGGGCGGCAGATACGCAGTATTTT CAIRGTGAADTQYF
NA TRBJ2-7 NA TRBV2 TGTGCCAGCACCCTATTAGGCTACGAGCAGTACTTC CASTLLGYEQYF
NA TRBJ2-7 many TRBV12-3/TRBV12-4 TGTGCCAGCAGTTTTTCCGTGACAGCCTACGAGCAGTACTTC CASSFSVTAYEQYF
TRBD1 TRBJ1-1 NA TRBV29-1 TGCAGCTTGGTCACTGACAGGGGCCCGAACACTGAAGCTTTCTTT CSLVTDRGPNTEAFF
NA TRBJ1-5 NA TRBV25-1 TGTGCCAGCAGTGGGGGGATGGGGGGATTCGAAAGTCAGCCCCAGCATTTT CASSGGMGGFESQPQHF
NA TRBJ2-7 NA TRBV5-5 TGTGCCAGCAGCTTGAATCTGATGCCCTATTACGAGCAGTACTTC CASSLNLMPYYEQYF
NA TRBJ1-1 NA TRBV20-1 TGCAGTGCTAGAATGGTACTGGAGGTCAGCACTGGAGCTTTCTTT CSARMVLEVSTGAFF